These T cell receptor beta chains were read from a single sample in a study of beta chain features in type 1 diabetes. Only in-frame clones appear in the TCRdb table, and some are missing; sequencing was by immunoSEQ multiplex PCR. In the table there are fewer than 300,000 clones, roughly a tenth of which are singletons. Material: naive CD4+ T cells from blood. The receptors were gathered from a man aged 25-45 years with type 1 diabetes. CDR3s include the opening cysteine and the closing phenylalanine or tryptophan. Each record gives: V gene, D gene, J gene, clone size, CDR3 protein, CDR3 DNA. A D gene is named only where the DNA matches it firmly. Clone size is shown for a subset of rows, as once, few, many or a class of expanded clone.

V: TRBV29-1
D: TRBD2
J: TRBJ2-3
size: few
CDR3: CSVSGGATDTQYF
DNA: TGCAGCGTTTCCGGGGGGGCCACAGATACGCAGTATTTT

V: TRBV30
D: TRBD2
J: TRBJ2-5
size: .
CDR3: CACNHGGAVETQYF
DNA: TGTGCCTGTAACCACGGGGGGGCCGTAGAGACCCAGTACTTC

V: TRBV5-6
D: .
J: TRBJ1-2
size: .
CDR3: CASSLAGIDGYTF
DNA: TGTGCCAGCAGCTTGGCGGGGATTGACGGCTACACCTTC

V: TRBV9
D: .
J: TRBJ1-3
size: few
CDR3: CASSVEASGNTIYF
DNA: TGTGCCAGCAGCGTAGAAGCCTCTGGAAACACCATATATTTT

V: TRBV18
D: TRBD2
J: TRBJ2-5
size: few
CDR3: CASSAVTSGGVTPKETQYF
DNA: TGTGCCAGCTCAGCAGTGACTAGCGGGGGAGTTACTCCGAAGGAGACCCAGTACTTC

V: TRBV29-1
D: TRBD1
J: TRBJ2-3
size: .
CDR3: CSVHRGTDTQYF
DNA: TGCAGCGTGCACAGGGGAACAGATACGCAGTATTTT

V: TRBV4-3
D: .
J: TRBJ2-5
size: .
CDR3: CASSQDVGVETQYF
DNA: TGCGCCAGCAGCCAAGACGTGGGAGTAGAGACCCAGTACTTC

V: TRBV19
D: .
J: TRBJ1-4
size: .
CDR3: CASRLRATNEKLFF
DNA: TGTGCCAGTAGACTTCGGGCAACTAATGAAAAACTGTTTTTT

V: TRBV28
D: .
J: TRBJ2-7
size: few
CDR3: CASSSGPSGEQYF
DNA: TGTGCCAGCAGTTCTGGTCCGTCGGGCGAGCAGTACTTC

V: TRBV11-2
D: .
J: TRBJ1-1
size: few
CDR3: CASSLEDDRGGEAFF
DNA: TGTGCCAGCAGCTTAGAGGACGATCGAGGAGGTGAAGCTTTCTTT

V: TRBV7-6
D: TRBD1
J: TRBJ2-1
size: few
CDR3: CASSLGTGSYNEQFF
DNA: TGTGCCAGCAGTTTAGGGACAGGCTCCTACAATGAGCAGTTCTTC

V: TRBV19
D: TRBD2
J: TRBJ2-1
size: few
CDR3: CASTISGGSSYNEQFF
DNA: TGTGCCAGTACCATTTCGGGGGGGAGCTCCTACAATGAGCAGTTCTTC

V: TRBV4-2
D: TRBD2
J: TRBJ2-5
size: .
CDR3: CASSHASGGLAGEETQYF
DNA: TGTGCCAGCAGCCACGCATCAGGCGGGCTAGCGGGAGAAGAGACCCAGTACTTC

V: TRBV11-2
D: .
J: TRBJ1-2
size: .
CDR3: CASSRQQGYGYTF
DNA: TGTGCCAGCAGCCGTCAACAGGGATATGGCTACACCTTC

V: TRBV9
D: .
J: TRBJ1-4
size: .
CDR3: CASSETATNEKLFF
DNA: TGTGCCAGCAGCGAGACAGCAACTAATGAAAAACTGTTTTTT

V: TRBV5-1
D: .
J: TRBJ2-7
size: .
CDR3: CASSGGLGASGAPYEQYF
DNA: TGCGCCAGCAGCGGGGGGCTAGGAGCCAGCGGGGCCCCCTACGAGCAGTACTTC

V: TRBV20-1
D: .
J: TRBJ2-3
size: few
CDR3: CSASRLDTQYF
DNA: TGCAGTGCTAGTCGTCTAGATACGCAGTATTTT

V: TRBV5-1
D: .
J: TRBJ2-2
size: .
CDR3: CASSLVANTGELFF
DNA: TGCGCCAGCAGCTTGGTGGCCAACACCGGGGAGCTGTTTTTT

V: TRBV9
D: .
J: TRBJ2-3
size: .
CDR3: CASSGTGASTDTQYF
DNA: TGTGCCAGCAGCGGAACGGGAGCCAGCACAGATACGCAGTATTTT

V: TRBV9
D: .
J: TRBJ1-1
size: .
CDR3: CASSADSLNTEAFF
DNA: TGTGCCAGCAGCGCGGACAGCTTGAACACTGAAGCTTTCTTT

V: TRBV21-1
D: .
J: TRBJ2-1
size: .
CDR3: CASSKDNYAYNEQFF
DNA: TGTGCCAGCAGCAAAGACAACTACGCCTACAATGAGCAGTTCTTC

V: TRBV10-2
D: TRBD2
J: TRBJ2-3
size: .
CDR3: CASSELMTSGEDTQYF
DNA: TGCGCCAGCAGTGAGCTTATGACTAGCGGGGAAGATACGCAGTATTTT

V: TRBV11-1
D: .
J: TRBJ2-2
size: few
CDR3: CASSLTVTGELFF
DNA: TGTGCCAGCAGCTTGACTGTAACCGGGGAGCTGTTTTTT

V: TRBV5-4
D: TRBD1
J: TRBJ1-2
size: .
CDR3: CASSSIPGQVDGYTF
DNA: TGTGCCAGCAGCTCAATTCCGGGACAGGTGGATGGCTACACCTTC

V: TRBV9
D: TRBD1
J: TRBJ2-1
size: .
CDR3: CASSPRRDRGNEQFF
DNA: TGTGCCAGCAGCCCGAGACGGGACAGGGGAAATGAGCAGTTCTTC

V: TRBV28
D: TRBD1
J: TRBJ1-5
size: .
CDR3: CASSFRGRGSNQPQHF
DNA: TGTGCCAGCAGTTTCAGGGGGCGCGGGAGCAATCAGCCCCAGCATTTT

V: TRBV28
D: .
J: TRBJ2-7
size: few
CDR3: CASSPGSYEQYF
DNA: TGTGCCAGCAGTCCCGGGAGCTACGAGCAGTACTTC

V: TRBV11-2
D: .
J: TRBJ1-1
size: few
CDR3: CASTYFGGTEAFF
DNA: TGTGCCAGCACATACTTCGGAGGCACTGAAGCTTTCTTT